The next 22 T cell receptor beta chains were all read from a single sample in a study of cytomegalovirus exposure and HLA in healthy donors. The study ran its PCR with 60 Vbeta and 13 Jbeta primers. The data were produced by immunoSEQ multiplex PCR, yet TCRdb's version contains in-frame clones alone and is incomplete. The sample lists 75,000 to 90,000 clones, around 77% occurring once. The material sequenced was PBMCs. All receptors come from a man between 50 and 59 years old in good health and CMV-seronegative.

This chain uses TRBV5-8 with TRBJ2-7; D may be TRBD2 (6 bases). Germline CDR1 and CDR2: SGHTS and YDEGEE. V was clipped by 4 bases and J by 0 bases, with 11 bases between them. CDR3 size: 14 residues. The CDR3 protein is CASSRDSSSYEQYF. Written as DNA, the CDR3 is TGTGCCAGCAGCCGGGACTCGAGCTCCTACGAGCAGTACTTC.

V is TRBV2 and J is TRBJ1-2, with a weak D call TRBD1 (5 bases). CDR3 length: 11 amino acids. V dropped 9 bases and J dropped 7 bases, with 12 bases sitting between them. Per the germline V gene, CDR1 is SNHLY and CDR2 is FYNNEI. As DNA, the CDR3 is TGTGCCAGAACCGGGCAGGGTGGCTACACCTTC. Protein: CARTGQGGYTF.

This clone has only one observation. The V gene is TRBV7-2, the J gene TRBJ2-5; 12 bases map to TRBD2. The DNA end favors TRBJ2-7, so the J call may be wrong. Germline CDR1 and CDR2: SGHTA and FQGNSA. The CDR3 totals 15 residues. The DNA of the CDR3 is TGTGCCAGCAGCTTAGTGACTAGCGGGGGCTACGAGCAGTACTTC. It is translated as CASSLVTSGGYEQYF.

The chain carries TRBV11-3 and TRBJ2-1; D may be TRBD2 (5 bases). CDR1 SGHNT and CDR2 YENEEA come from the germline V gene. The length of the CDR3 is 13 residues. Trimming shortened V by 0 bases and J by 9 bases, and 9 bases separated the two germline ends. The CDR3 DNA is TGTGCCAGCAGCTTAGATCGAGCGGTTGAGCAGTTCTTC. Its translation is CASSLDRAVEQFF.

With respect to this clone: At one end, the junction sequence differs from germline, possibly due to a read error. V and J are TRBV6-1 and TRBJ2-7; 8 nucleotides match TRBD2. Germline lookup yields CDR1 MNHNS and CDR2 SASEGT. This CDR3 is built from 13 residues. CDR3 bases: TGTGCCGGGCGGGCGGGGGGTTCCTTCGAGCAGTACTTC. Encoded protein: CAGRAGGSFEQYF.

The CDR3 DNA is TGTGCCAGCAGCTTAGCTAGCGGGGGGGCCCCACCCTACAATGAGCAGTTCTTC. This sequence encodes CASSLASGGAPPYNEQFF. The chain couples TRBV7-2 to TRBJ2-1; 11 bases are a match to TRBD2. Losses at the gene ends were 0 bases for V and 2 bases for J; bases not matched to a gene: 6. The germline V gene encodes CDR1 SGHTA and CDR2 FQGNSA. The CDR3 contains 18 residues.

The chain has TRBV10-2 and TRBJ1-2; TRBD1 agrees at 8 bases. The CDR3 contains 10 residues. With 10 bases clipped from V and 7 bases from J, the junction kept 2 bases outside the gene matches. Germline CDR1 is WSHSY and CDR2 is SAAADI. The CDR3: CATGQGGYTF. The CDR3 DNA sequence: TGCGCCACCGGACAGGGTGGCTACACCTTC.

The gene calls are TRBV6-6 and TRBJ1-1, with D perhaps TRBD1 (5 bases). CDR3 length: 15 amino acids. The germline CDR1 and CDR2 sequences are MNHNY and SVGAGI (reference sequence). V was pared by 7 bases and J by 0 bases, with 15 bases between. CDR3: CASMGGAVMNTEAFF. CDR3 bases: TGTGCCAGCATGGGAGGGGCGGTGATGAACACTGAAGCTTTCTTT.

The CDR3 DNA sequence: TGTGCCAGCAGGTCGACAGGGGGAATTACCGAAGCTTTCTTT. Amino acid sequence: CASRSTGGITEAFF. The rearrangement links TRBV11-2 to TRBJ1-1, with 9 bases identical to TRBD1. V lost 6 bases, J lost 8 bases, and 10 bases stayed unmatched. Germline CDR1 SGHAT, CDR2 FQNNGV. CDR3 length equals 14 residues. Drawing the rest from reference TRBV11-2 and TRBJ1-1, the complete variable domain is EAGVAQSPRYKIIEKRQSVAFWCNPISGHATLYWYQQILGQGPKLLIQFQNNGVVDDSQLPKDRFSAERLKGVDSTLKIQPAKLEDSAVYLCASRSTGGITEAFFGQGTRLTVV.

The gene calls are TRBV7-2 and TRBJ1-1, with 7 nucleotides matching TRBD1. CDR1 is SGHTA and CDR2 is FQGNSA in the germline V gene. The CDR3 has 15 amino acids. V gave up 4 bases and J gave up 3 bases; unmatched junction bases: 8. CDR3 DNA sequence: TGTGCCAGCAGCTCCTACAGGGGTGGGGACACTGAAGCTTTCTTT. As protein: CASSSYRGGDTEAFF. The full variable domain, rest sourced from reference TRBV7-2 and TRBJ1-1, is GAGVSQSPSNKVTEKGKDVELRCDPISGHTALYWYRQSLGQGLEFLIYFQGNSAPDKSGLPSDRFSAERTGGSVSTLTIQRTQQEDSAVYLCASSSYRGGDTEAFFGQGTRLTVV.

The chain carries TRBV6-5 and TRBJ1-2, with D possibly being TRBD1 (5 bases). V dropped 6 bases and J dropped 2 bases, with 10 bases sitting between them. Looked up from germline, CDR1 is MNHEY and CDR2 is SVGAGI. The CDR3 totals 13 residues. The DNA of the CDR3 is TGTGCCAGCAGGGCGGGGGGGAACTATGGCTACACCTTC. Residues: CASRAGGNYGYTF.

This clone came up a few times. The rearrangement uses TRBV5-8 and TRBJ1-6, with D possibly TRBD1 on 6 matching bases. V shed 1 base and J shed 6 bases, with 11 bases lying between them. The length of the CDR3 is 15 residues. In germline, CDR1 is SGHTS, CDR2 YDEGEE. The CDR3 DNA follows: TGTGCCAGCAGCTTGACAGGGAGGGTTAATTCACCCCTCCACTTT. It is translated as CASSLTGRVNSPLHF.

A note on this clone: Other DNA variants within this sample encode the same CDR3. The chain employs TRBV30 and TRBJ1-3; tentatively, D is TRBD1 (6 bases). The CDR3 has 14 amino acids. V was trimmed by 5 bases and J by 0 bases, leaving 11 bases between them. Germline V gene sequence: CDR1 GTSNPN, CDR2 SVGIG (reference sequence). The CDR3 bases are TGTGCCTGGGGTGGGGGCGGCTCTGGAAACACCATATATTTT. It is translated as CAWGGGGSGNTIYF.

The rearrangement links TRBV9 to TRBJ2-3; 8 bases align to TRBD1. V lost 2 bases and J lost 4; bases outside the gene matches: 3. From germline, CDR1 is SGDLS and CDR2 YYNGEE. This CDR3 spans 14 amino acids. The CDR3 loop is CASSVGQGSDTQYF. The CDR3 bases are TGTGCCAGCAGCGTCGGACAGGGATCAGATACGCAGTATTTT.

This clone was counted once. The chain employs TRBV27 and TRBJ2-1, with TRBD1 matching over 10 bases. V lost 6 bases to trimming and J lost 3 bases; unmatched junction nucleotides: 5. Germline V lookup: CDR1 MNHEY, CDR2 SMNVEV (reference sequence). This CDR3 has 15 residues. In DNA form, the CDR3 reads TGTGCCAGCAGCCTAGGACAGGGGGTCTACAATGAGCAGTTCTTC. Its translation is CASSLGQGVYNEQFF.

The V call is TRBV5-1, the J call TRBJ1-1; D not resolved. The CDR3 spans 15 residues. Germline-derived CDR1 and CDR2 are SGHRS and YFSETQ. V was cut by 0 bases and J by 1 base, with 10 bases left in between. Written as DNA, the CDR3 is TGCGCCAGCAGCTTGGGGATAGTAGCGAACACTGAAGCTTTCTTT. This translates into CASSLGIVANTEAFF.

CDR3 in DNA: TGTGCCACCAGCACGACAGGGGGCTCGCGGGAGCAGTACTTC. The encoded protein is CATSTTGGSREQYF. The V call is TRBV15, the J call TRBJ2-7, with 10 bases fitting TRBD1. The germline gives CDR1 LNHNV, CDR2 YYDKDF (reference sequence). V lost 4 bases and J lost 7; bases outside the gene matches: 7. The CDR3 covers 14 residues.

The chain carries TRBV27 and TRBJ2-7, with D possibly being TRBD2 (5 bases). Germline values: CDR1 MNHEY, CDR2 SMNVEV (reference sequence). The CDR3 consists of 16 residues. The V end lost 4 bases, the J end lost 4 bases, and 20 bases lay between the germline ends. CDR3 amino acids: CASSSDAGILLYEQYF. CDR3 nucleotide sequence: TGTGCCAGCAGTTCCGATGCCGGGATCTTGTTGTACGAGCAGTACTTC.

The chain has TRBV4-1 and TRBJ1-2; 7 nucleotides line up with TRBD1. J was trimmed by 8 bases and V by 0 bases; bases with no gene match: 9. Per germline, CDR1 MGHRA and CDR2 YSYEKL. This CDR3 comprises 15 residues. CDR3 protein: CASSQDAGGGRGYTF. Written as DNA, the CDR3 is TGCGCCAGCAGCCAAGATGCGGGAGGGGGCCGGGGCTACACCTTC.

The chain joins TRBV15 to TRBJ1-4, with 9 bases aligning to TRBD1. Germline-derived CDR1 and CDR2 are LNHNV and YYDKDF (reference sequence). The CDR3 is 18 residues long. Trimming took 1 base from V and 6 from J; bases not matched to a gene: 12. CDR3 in amino acids: CATSRVQGARRVHEKLFF. DNA of the CDR3: TGTGCCACCAGCAGAGTACAGGGGGCAAGACGGGTACATGAAAAACTGTTTTTT.

The chain combines TRBV6-1 with TRBJ1-2; D gene unclear. This CDR3 comprises 11 residues. Germline CDR1 and CDR2: MNHNS and SASEGT. V lost 7 bases, J lost 7 bases, and 10 bases lay in between. Here the CDR3 DNA reads TGTGCCAGCAAGGAGGGCGGTGGCTACACCTTC. Translation gives CASKEGGGYTF.

The table lists this clone with a few counts. The gene calls are TRBV30 and TRBJ1-4, with D unclear. Germline CDR1 is GTSNPN and CDR2 is SVGIG (reference sequence). The CDR3 contains 13 residues. The ends were cut back, 5 bases at V and 4 bases at J, with 11 bases in the middle. In DNA form, the CDR3 reads TGTGCCTGGGGCGGGCAACGTAATGAAAAACTGTTTTTT. It specifies CAWGGQRNEKLFF.